The text below deals with one TCR beta chain. Germline V gene sequence: CDR1 DFQATT, CDR2 SNEGSKA (reference sequence). The CDR3 is 18 residues long. J was trimmed by 1 base and V by 0 bases; bases with no gene match: 14. The data are from a study of CD8 T cells in ankylosing spondylitis. TCRdb processed the 5' RACE reads anew with MiXCR; each CDR3 protein has one entry. This sample carries approximately 150,000 distinct CDR3 sequences, roughly 10% of them seen once, and the ten largest clones take around 15%. The receptor was isolated from a female donor with ankylosing spondylitis or in good health (not recorded which). This chain links TRBV20-1 with TRBJ2-5; 7 positions agree with TRBD1. Sequencing used blood, either unsorted or a sorted T cell fraction (not recorded which). The CDR3 reads CSARDVLGLKGAQETQYF. The CDR3 coding sequence is TGCAGTGCTAGAGATGTCTTAGGGCTTAAGGGGGCCCAAGAGACCCAGTACTTC.